Below, 20 T cell receptor beta chains from the same sample are listed, as sequenced in a study of T-cell memory formation after mild COVID-19. TCRdb called the 5' RACE reads again in MiXCR, with one record for every CDR3 protein. The data hold around 310,000 distinct CDR3 sequences, with roughly 13% observed a single time. Sequenced material: PBMCs or a T cell subset sorted from them (not recorded which). These receptors all stem from a man aged 18 to 30 who had mild COVID-19 (a few samples of this study predate the infection). Cell type and time point are not known.

This clonotype turned up a few times. V is TRBV9 and J is TRBJ1-3, with D perhaps matching TRBD1 (5 bases). The V and J ends lost 0 bases and 0 bases respectively, with 7 bases between them. CDR3 length equals 15 residues. Germline V gene lookup returns CDR1 SGDLS and CDR2 YYNGEE. The CDR3: CASSVEGSSGNTIYF. The CDR3 DNA sequence: TGTGCCAGCAGCGTAGAGGGGAGCTCTGGAAACACCATATATTTT.

This chain connects TRBV6-6 to TRBJ2-7, with D uncertain. Trimming left V 10 bases short and J 4 bases short, with 14 bases between. CDR3 size: 12 residues. CDR1 MNHNY and CDR2 SVGAGI come from the germline V gene (reference sequence). The CDR3 sequence: CATADPPYEQYF. The CDR3 DNA follows: TGTGCCACCGCTGACCCCCCGTACGAGCAGTACTTC.

The chain carries TRBV12-3 or TRBV12-4 and TRBJ2-7, with TRBD1 matching over 8 bases. V gave up 6 bases and J gave up 9 bases; unmatched junction bases: 10. CDR3 length: 13 amino acids. The CDR3 here is CASSHGTGYGQYF. The DNA of the CDR3 is TGTGCCAGCAGCCACGGGACAGGTTATGGGCAGTACTTC.

This chain uses TRBV6-1 with TRBJ2-1; D is unresolved. Trimming cost V 9 bases and J 8 bases, with 14 bases left between them. This CDR3 is 12 amino acids long. Germline CDR1 and CDR2: MNHNS and SASEGT. The chain's CDR3 is CASRVAVDEQFF. The CDR3 DNA reads TGTGCCAGTCGGGTGGCGGTAGATGAGCAGTTCTTC.

The table lists this clonotype with a few counts. This chain joins TRBV6-2 or TRBV6-3 and TRBJ1-4, with unresolved D. The V and J ends lost 2 bases and 4 bases respectively, with 11 bases between them. Germline CDR1 is MNHEY and CDR2 is SVGEGT. The CDR3 spans 15 residues. In DNA, the CDR3 is TGTGCCAGCAGTTACAGGGCCGTTAATAATGAAAAACTGTTTTTT. Protein product: CASSYRAVNNEKLFF.

In this sample, this clonotype turned up once. V gene TRBV6-2 or TRBV6-3 combines with J gene TRBJ1-5, with TRBD1 matching over 9 bases. Germline CDR1 and CDR2: MNHEY and SVGEGT. V shed 6 bases, J shed 2 bases, and the junction held 8 bases outside the gene matches. This CDR3 region has 16 residues. In DNA, the CDR3 is TGTGCCAGCAGGCGAAACAGGGGGCTTGGCAATCAGCCCCAGCATTTT. Translation gives CASRRNRGLGNQPQHF.

This clonotype was picked up a small number of times. V is TRBV19 and J is TRBJ1-5; D ambiguous. The CDR3 contains 13 residues. Between the trimmed V and J ends, which lost 4 bases and 11 bases, there was a span of 15 bases. The germline CDR1 and CDR2 sequences are LNHDA and SQIVND (reference sequence). CDR3 in DNA: TGTGCCAGTAGTACCACTCCGGCCCGGACCCAGCATTTT. Translated, it gives CASSTTPARTQHF.

This clonotype was counted many times. The chain combines TRBV7-2 with TRBJ1-6, with D tentatively TRBD1 (5 bases). Germline V CDR1 and CDR2: SGHTA, FQGNSA. V gave up 6 bases and J gave up 7 bases, with 13 bases separating them. The CDR3 runs 14 residues. Written as DNA, the CDR3 is TGTGCCAGCAGGCCCGACAGAAGCAATTCACCCCTCCACTTT. Amino acid sequence: CASRPDRSNSPLHF.

V usage is TRBV5-5 and J usage is TRBJ1-2; 12 nucleotides line up with TRBD1. CDR1 and CDR2 from the germline V gene are SGHKS and YYEKEE (reference sequence). V shed 4 bases and J 4 bases; nucleotides not matched to a gene: 8. The CDR3 runs to 16 residues. CDR3 sequence: CASSPPGQGAPYGYTF. As DNA, the CDR3 is TGTGCCAGCAGCCCTCCGGGACAGGGGGCTCCCTATGGCTACACCTTC. The full variable domain, in which reference TRBV5-5 and TRBJ1-2 provide the parts outside the CDR3, is DAGVTQSPTHLIKTRGQQVTLRCSPISGHKSVSWYQQVLGQGPQFIFQYYEKEERGRGNFPDRFSARQFPNYSSELNVNALLLGDSALYLCASSPPGQGAPYGYTFGSGTRLTVV.

In this sample, this clonotype turned up a few times. The rearrangement links TRBV24-1 to TRBJ2-7; D gene unclear. V gave up 12 bases and J gave up 4 bases, with 9 bases separating them. Germline lookup yields CDR1 KGHDR and CDR2 SFDVKD. The CDR3 runs to 10 residues. CDR3 bases: TGTGCCTCAATGACATACGAGCAGTACGTC. Its protein is CASMTYEQYV.

This clonotype was picked up many times. The rearrangement links TRBV5-4 to TRBJ2-3, with unresolved D. There are 14 residues in the CDR3. The V and J ends lost 3 bases and 0 bases respectively, with 8 bases between them. Germline CDR1 and CDR2: SGHNT and YYREEE (reference sequence). The CDR3 sequence: CASSSSFSTDTQYF. CDR3 DNA: TGTGCCAGCAGCTCCAGTTTTAGCACAGATACGCAGTATTTT.

V and J are TRBV7-2 and TRBJ2-3; 9 nucleotides align to TRBD2. The CDR3 totals 15 residues. V dropped 4 bases and J dropped 8; count of bases not matched to a gene: 10. Germline V gene sequence: CDR1 SGHTA, CDR2 FQGNSA. CDR3 amino acids: CASSSTQRGEGTQYF. Here the CDR3 DNA reads TGTGCCAGCAGCTCCACACAGCGGGGGGAGGGTACGCAGTATTTT.

This clonotype appeared a few times. V and J are TRBV9 and TRBJ1-4; no firm D call. V lost 1 base and J 7 bases, leaving 8 bases between the germline ends. The germline V gene encodes CDR1 SGDLS and CDR2 YYNGEE. This CDR3 comprises 13 residues. In DNA, the CDR3 is TGTGCCAGCAGCGTACTGGACGGTGAAAAACTGTTTTTT. Translating gives CASSVLDGEKLFF.

The V and J genes are TRBV4-3 and TRBJ1-1, with D possibly being TRBD1 (6 bases). V dropped 0 bases and J dropped 12 bases, with 17 bases sitting between them. Germline V gene lookup returns CDR1 LGHNA and CDR2 YSLEER. This CDR3 has 14 amino acids. DNA for the CDR3: TGCGCCAGCAGCCAAGACCTACAGGAGGGGGTTCCTTTCTTT. This gives the protein CASSQDLQEGVPFF.

The table lists this clonotype with many counts. The V gene is TRBV7-8, the J gene TRBJ2-5, with D perhaps matching TRBD2 (5 bases). Trimming shortened V by 3 bases and J by 5 bases, and 10 bases separated the two germline ends. There are 13 residues in the CDR3. The germline V gene has CDR1 SGHVS and CDR2 FQNEAQ. The DNA of the CDR3 is TGTGCCAGCAGCTTGGACTTGACGGAGACCCAGTACTTC. Protein sequence: CASSLDLTETQYF.

This clonotype was seen more than once but under ten times. The V and J genes are TRBV2 and TRBJ2-4; D remains ambiguous. Trimming removed 4 bases at V and 0 bases at J, with 7 bases between. Germline V gene data show CDR1 as SNHLY and CDR2 as FYNNEI. CDR3 length: 14 residues. CDR3 bases: TGTGCCAGCAGTGCTTTCCTAGCCAAAAACATTCAGTACTTC. Its translation is CASSAFLAKNIQYF.

The chain carries TRBV28 and TRBJ1-5; D is ambiguous. This CDR3 contains 13 residues. V was shortened by 7 bases and J by 3 bases, with 10 bases between the two germline ends. The V gene's germline CDR1 is MDHEN and CDR2 SYDVKM. The DNA for the CDR3 is TGTGCCAGCACTGGGCTAAACAATCAGCCCCAGCATTTT. It specifies CASTGLNNQPQHF.

This clonotype showed up just a few times. The CDR3 sequence is CSARVEMTSGGYNEQFF. The DNA of the CDR3 is TGCAGTGCTAGAGTCGAAATGACTAGCGGGGGGTACAATGAGCAGTTCTTC. The chain recombines TRBV20-1 with TRBJ2-1, with 13 bases matching TRBD2. The V and J ends lost 1 base and 4 bases, in that order; junction bases with no gene match: 7. The CDR3 has 17 amino acids. Germline V CDR1 and CDR2: DFQATT, SNEGSKA (reference sequence).

This clonotype has more than one count but fewer than ten. This chain joins TRBV6-2 or TRBV6-3 and TRBJ2-7, with a tentative D call TRBD2 (6 bases). V was pared by 10 bases and J by 1 base, with 14 bases between. Germline V gene lookup returns CDR1 MNHEY and CDR2 SVGEGT. The CDR3 spans 13 residues. CDR3 nucleotides: TGTGCCACCGCCGGGACTGGATCCTACGAGCAGTACGTC. Protein: CATAGTGSYEQYV.

The chain carries TRBV5-1 and TRBJ2-5; TRBD2 agrees at 9 bases. After removal of 5 bases from V and 5 bases from J, the junction contained 7 bases not matched to a gene. This CDR3 has 14 residues. Germline values: CDR1 SGHRS, CDR2 YFSETQ. The CDR3 nucleotides are TGCGCCAGCAGTAACCCTAGCGGGGAGGAGACCCAGTACTTC. It specifies CASSNPSGEETQYF.